The TCR beta chain under discussion was sequenced for a study of T cells expressing NK-cell markers. Looking at the study overall: The TCR beta repertoires were obtained from sorted CD3+CD56+NKG2C+, CD3+CD56+NKG2C- and CD3+CD56-NKG2C+ T cells. In the group of eight sequenced donors, seven were HCMV-seropositive and one was seronegative. Findings and limits, study-wide: Four donors likewise had their CD3+CD56-NKG2C+ fraction led by these clonotypes. The share of CD8+ T cells held by dominant NKG2C+ clonotypes was roughly 1.0-7.5% in about 6 donors.

TCRdb re-called the 5' RACE reads and gives one entry per CDR3 protein, without DNA. The repertoire table contains about 110,000 distinct CDR3 sequences. A word on this clonotype: What it recognizes is unknown.

The CDR3 runs to 16 residues. The germline CDR1 and CDR2 sequences are SQVTM and ANQGSEA. Sequences were obtained from blood T cells: a sorted CD56 or NKG2C T cell subset, CD4+ or CD8+ T cells, or bulk PBMC T cells (not recorded which). The chain links TRBV29-1 to TRBJ2-3; the D gene TCRdb calls, TRBD1, cannot be checked with no DNA. This clonotype originated in a woman aged 18-69 years in good health. CDR3 loop: CSVEDGAASSTDTQYF.